These T cell receptor beta chains were read from a single sample in a study of cytomegalovirus exposure and HLA in healthy donors. The data were produced by immunoSEQ multiplex PCR, yet TCRdb's version contains in-frame clones alone and is incomplete. The table shows about 200,000 clones, with roughly four fifths occurring only once. The sequencing input was PBMCs. These receptors all stem from a woman aged 25 to 45 in good health and CMV-seropositive. Each CDR3 is given with its conserved first and last residue. D genes are given only for firm matches. Clone size is not always given. Where it is, it says once, few, many or a class for expanded clones.

size	D	V	J	CDR3	DNA
NA	NA	TRBV5-4	TRBJ1-6	CASSLDRLNSPLHF	TGTGCCAGCAGCTTGGACAGGTTAAATTCACCCCTCCACTTT
NA	TRBD1	TRBV28	TRBJ2-7	CASSGQGTEQYF	TGTGCCAGCAGTGGACAGGGGACCGAGCAGTACTTC
NA	NA	TRBV27	TRBJ2-7	CASSLSGGYEQYF	TGTGCCAGCAGTTTATCCGGAGGTTACGAGCAGTACTTC
NA	NA	TRBV5-4	TRBJ2-7	CASRTGVTSKGEQYF	TGTGCCAGCAGAACCGGGGTAACCTCCAAGGGCGAGCAGTACTTC
NA	NA	TRBV10-3	TRBJ1-2	CAISESRQRTGYTF	TGTGCCATCAGTGAGTCGAGACAGAGGACTGGCTACACCTTC
NA	TRBD2	TRBV5-1	TRBJ2-3	CASSLTSGVTDTQYF	TGCGCCAGCAGCTTGACTAGCGGGGTGACAGATACGCAGTATTTT
NA	NA	TRBV5-1	TRBJ2-7	CASSYRGSYEQYF	TGCGCCAGCAGCTACCGCGGTTCCTACGAGCAGTACTTC
NA	NA	TRBV7-2	TRBJ2-7	CASSLGPGLPTYEQYF	TGTGCCAGCAGCTTAGGGCCGGGACTCCCGACCTACGAGCAGTACTTC
once	NA	TRBV13	TRBJ2-1	CASSWESNEQFF	TGTGCCAGCAGCTGGGAGAGCAATGAGCAGTTCTTC
once	TRBD2	TRBV4-1	TRBJ2-3	CASSQDTSGGTDTQYF	TGCGCCAGCAGCCAAGATACTAGCGGGGGCACAGATACGCAGTATTTT
NA	TRBD2	TRBV7-9	TRBJ2-5	CASSLGTSGSRETQYF	TGTGCCAGCAGCTTAGGGACTAGCGGGAGTCGGGAGACCCAGTACTTC
NA	TRBD1	TRBV5-1	TRBJ2-7	CASSGGQGGGEQYF	TGCGCCAGCAGCGGGGGACAGGGGGGCGGCGAGCAGTACTTC
NA	TRBD2	TRBV5-6	TRBJ2-4	CASRGRGGLNIQYF	TGTGCCAGCAGAGGGCGGGGGGGCTTAAACATTCAGTACTTC
NA	TRBD2	TRBV19	TRBJ2-7	CASSIPAGATVEQYF	TGTGCCAGTAGTATTCCAGCGGGAGCAACGGTCGAGCAGTACTTC
once	NA	TRBV25-1	TRBJ2-3	CASSTRQGPRPDTQYF	TGTGCCAGCAGTACCCGGCAGGGGCCGAGACCAGATACGCAGTATTTT
NA	TRBD1	TRBV15	TRBJ1-2	CATSSHRGGGYTF	TGTGCCACCAGCAGCCACAGGGGGGGAGGCTACACCTTC
NA	NA	TRBV30	TRBJ2-5	CAWKLLAGDVETQYF	TGTGCCTGGAAACTACTAGCTGGGGATGTGGAGACCCAGTACTTC
NA	TRBD1	TRBV4-1	TRBJ2-2	CASSQDPRRQGSGELFF	TGCGCCAGCAGCCAAGATCCCCGGCGACAGGGAAGCGGGGAGCTGTTTTTT
once	TRBD2	TRBV11-1	TRBJ2-5	CASSRGGDQETQYF	TGTGCCAGCAGTCGGGGGGGCGACCAAGAGACCCAGTACTTC
NA	TRBD1	TRBV15	TRBJ1-2	CATSRDRVYGYTF	TGTGCCACCAGCAGGGACAGGGTGTATGGCTACACCTTC
NA	TRBD2	TRBV30	TRBJ2-2	CAWSRRAGANTGELFF	TGTGCCTGGAGCCGTCGAGCGGGAGCGAACACCGGGGAGCTGTTTTTT
NA	NA	TRBV11-2	TRBJ1-2	CASSLGPVYGYTF	TGTGCCAGCAGCTTGGGGCCCGTCTATGGCTACACCTTC
NA	TRBD1	TRBV18	TRBJ2-7	CASSPAGTGGYEQYF	TGTGCCAGCTCACCAGCCGGGACAGGGGGCTACGAGCAGTACTTC
NA	NA	TRBV6-5	TRBJ2-5	CASRLWNQETQYF	TGTGCCAGCCGACTTTGGAACCAAGAGACCCAGTACTTC
few	TRBD2	TRBV25-1	TRBJ2-1	CASTRGEDEAQFF	TGTGCCAGCACCCGGGGGGAAGACGAAGCGCAGTTCTTC
NA	TRBD2	TRBV7-6	TRBJ2-1	CASSQLATAYNEQFF	TGTGCCAGCAGTCAACTAGCGACCGCCTACAATGAGCAGTTCTTC
NA	TRBD2	TRBV5-1	TRBJ2-7	CASSLARLAGSDEQYF	TGCGCCAGCAGCTTGGCCCGGCTAGCGGGATCCGACGAGCAGTACTTC
NA	NA	TRBV4-3	TRBJ2-5	CASSRELNGLEAQYF	TGCGCCAGCAGCCGCGAGCTTAACGGATTGGAGGCCCAGTACTTC
NA	NA	TRBV5-4	TRBJ2-5	CASSPPAHSMKETQYF	TGTGCCAGCAGCCCCCCGGCCCACAGTATGAAAGAGACCCAGTACTTC
NA	NA	TRBV6-1	TRBJ1-1	CASRNQGRGNTEAFF	TGTGCCAGCAGGAACCAGGGGAGGGGGAACACTGAAGCTTTCTTT
NA	NA	TRBV19	TRBJ1-5	CASSIRTADNQPQHF	TGTGCCAGTAGTATTCGGACAGCGGACAATCAGCCCCAGCATTTT
NA	TRBD1	TRBV30	TRBJ1-5	CAWSVQGGQPQHF	TGTGCCTGGAGCGTACAGGGGGGTCAGCCCCAGCATTTT
NA	TRBD1	TRBV5-1	TRBJ2-1	CASSLETGAYNEQFF	TGCGCCAGCAGCCTGGAGACAGGGGCGTACAATGAGCAGTTCTTC
few	TRBD1	TRBV5-1	TRBJ2-5	CASSVRGTGTQETQYF	TGCGCCAGCAGCGTGCGTGGGACAGGGACCCAAGAGACCCAGTACTTC
NA	TRBD2	TRBV28	TRBJ2-1	CASRTRGGRPLNEQFF	TGTGCCAGCAGAACGCGGGGCGGGAGGCCCCTCAATGAGCAGTTCTTC
NA	NA	TRBV11-1	TRBJ2-2	CASSLLSPGQSTGELFF	TGTGCCAGCAGCTTATTAAGCCCTGGGCAGTCCACCGGGGAGCTGTTTTTT